These 8 T cell receptor beta chains came from one sample sequenced in a study of CD8+ T cells in alopecia areata. Reverse transcribed after extraction, RNA yielded cDNA as the sequencing template. Produced via immunoSEQ multiplex PCR; TCRdb's table is partial and in-frame only. The sample is made up of 250,000 or so clones, none counted only once. It was with CD4, CD8alpha, NKG2D, NKG2ACE and other markers that pooled cutaneous lymph node cells were sorted. Sequenced input: CD4+ T cells sorted from a lymph node. Every receptor here comes from a C3H/HeJ mouse with alopecia areata. This strain's MHC haplotype is H2-k.

In its sample, this clone was seen many times. The genes are named according to mouse. With the read ending 4 residues before the CDR3 end, the germline J gene is used to fill in that end. Other DNA sequences in this specimen translate into the identical CDR3. The gene calls are TRBV13-2 and TRBJ2-3, with D perhaps matching TRBD2 (5 bases). Germline assignment: CDR1 NNHNN and CDR2 SYGAGS (reference sequence). This CDR3 is 15 amino acids long. Trimming took 0 bases from V and 0 from J, leaving 8 bases between them. The CDR3 DNA, read in part, is TGTGCCAGCGGTGATGCTGGGTCTAGTGCAGAA. This sequence encodes CASGDAGSSAE. The whole CDR3 protein reads CASGDAGSSAETLYF.

To note about this clone: This may come from a read error, since a much larger clone is one base off. The genes and germline here are from mouse. The read terminates 4 residues before the CDR3 end, so the remaining end is supplied by the germline J gene. The rearrangement uses TRBV1 and TRBJ1-1, with D tentatively TRBD1 (6 bases). CDR3 length: 12 residues. Per the germline V gene, CDR1 is NSQYPW and CDR2 is LRSPGD (reference sequence). The CDR3 loop reads CTCSKQGTEVFF. The CDR3 DNA, read in part, is TGCACCTGCAGCAAACAGGGAACA.

This clone was seen many times. Germline and genes: mouse. Read data end 4 residues before the CDR3 end; the end is taken from the germline J gene. The chain joins TRBV13-1 to TRBJ2-2; possible D gene TRBD2, 5 bases. Germline V lookup: CDR1 NSHNY, CDR2 SYGAGN. Trimming took off 0 bases at V and 0 bases at J, with 9 bases between the two ends. The CDR3 loop spans 16 amino acids. The CDR3 spells CASSDGAGSNTGQLYF. The sequenced part of the CDR3 DNA is TGTGCCAGCAGTGATGGGGCTGGGTCAAACACCGGG.

This clone was seen a few times. Gene labels here are mouse ones. The missing CDR3 end, 4 residues past where the read stops, is filled in from the germline J gene. Other DNA sequences in the sample encode the same CDR3. The rearrangement links TRBV19 to TRBJ1-1; no firm D call. Deletions cut 1 base from V and 0 bases from J, with 4 bases between. The germline V gene encodes CDR1 FNHDT and CDR2 SITEND (reference sequence). This CDR3 contains 13 residues. CDR3 in amino acids: CASSIRANTEVFF. CDR3 bases read: TGTGCCAGCAGTATAAGGGCAAACACA.

On this clone itself: Gene labels here are mouse ones. Read data end 3 residues before the CDR3 end; the end is taken from the germline J gene. Distinct nucleotide sequences in the sample also encode this CDR3. The V gene is TRBV19, the J gene TRBJ1-6; 8 bases match TRBD1. TRBJ1-6 is known as an ORF, though its function is uncertain. V lost 2 bases and J lost 6; bases outside the gene matches: 1. In germline, CDR1 is FNHDT, CDR2 SITEND (reference sequence). CDR3 length: 14 residues. CDR3 DNA, as far as it was read: TGTGCCAGCAGTATCCAGGGGGCTAATTCGCCC. It translates to CASSIQGANSP. The CDR3 reads in full as CASSIQGANSPLYF.

This clone was seen a handful of times. The genes and germline here are from mouse. The read falls 4 residues short of the CDR3 end, and the missing part is taken from the germline J gene. Other DNA sequences within the sample encode an identical CDR3. V and J are TRBV5 and TRBJ2-1, with 8 nucleotides matching TRBD2. From germline, CDR1 is LGHNA and CDR2 YNLKQL (reference sequence). V lost 0 bases and J lost 0; bases outside the gene matches: 1. The CDR3 is 16 amino acids. The DNA read from the CDR3 is TGTGCCAGCAGCCAAGACCTGGGGGGTAACTATGCT. It is translated as CASSQDLGGNYA. The whole CDR3 reads CASSQDLGGNYAEQFF.

Concerning this clone: The gene symbols are mouse symbols. The read is 4 residues too short to cover the CDR3 end, so that end is filled in from the germline J gene. The sample contains more than one DNA sequence encoding this CDR3. The chain links TRBV13-3 to TRBJ2-3; 7 bases map to TRBD2. Germline V gene sequence: CDR1 NNHDY, CDR2 SYVADS. J gave up 0 bases and V 1 base, and 2 bases lay outside the gene matches. This CDR3 region has 15 residues. The CDR3 DNA, read in part, is TGTGCCAGCAGTGATCTGGGGGTGAGTGCAGAA. Translated: CASSDLGVSAE. The full-length CDR3 reads as CASSDLGVSAETLYF.

This clone was recorded a few times. Gene names and germline refer to mouse. The CDR3 is cut off 4 residues early in the read; its end comes from the germline J gene. The rearrangement links TRBV13-3 to TRBJ1-1; the D gene is possibly TRBD1 (5 bases). CDR3 size: 14 residues. The germline V gene encodes CDR1 NNHDY and CDR2 SYVADS. V was trimmed by 1 base and J by 4 bases, leaving 11 bases between them. The part of the CDR3 DNA that was read is TGTGCCAGCAGTGATTCAGGGAGAGGCACA. Protein: CASSDSGRGT. The entire CDR3 is CASSDSGRGTEVFF.